This T cell receptor (beta chain) was recorded in a study of shared clonotypes between healthy human individuals. Turning to the study itself: Each donor had three CD4 naive, three CD4 memory, two CD8 naive and one CD8 memory plate.

General observations from the study: In contrast to clonotypes shared by all four donors, non-shared clonotypes had lower generation probabilities. The researchers took only blood, and tissue repertoires probably look different. Estimated clonotype richness was generally higher in naive than memory subsets.

Clones were read by immunoSEQ multiplex PCR, and TCRdb kept only the in-frame ones, dropping some. The sample shows about 590,000 clones, just under 97% of them seen only once. The germline V gene has CDR1 MNHEY and CDR2 SMNVEV (reference sequence). V lost 3 bases, J lost 8 bases, and 5 bases lay in between. CDR3 length: 11 residues. CD45RO-negative, CCR7-positively selected cells formed the naive CD8 fraction, excluding terminally differentiated effector memory CD45RA+ cells. On this clone: No antigen is known for it. Other DNA sequences in the sample encode the same CDR3.

Input material: naive CD8+ T cells sorted from blood. The rearrangement uses TRBV27 and TRBJ2-1; D gene uncertain. The receptor's source is a woman aged 25 to 39 in good health. CDR3 loop: CASSFFDEQFF. CDR3 DNA: TGTGCCAGCAGTTTCTTTGATGAGCAGTTCTTC.